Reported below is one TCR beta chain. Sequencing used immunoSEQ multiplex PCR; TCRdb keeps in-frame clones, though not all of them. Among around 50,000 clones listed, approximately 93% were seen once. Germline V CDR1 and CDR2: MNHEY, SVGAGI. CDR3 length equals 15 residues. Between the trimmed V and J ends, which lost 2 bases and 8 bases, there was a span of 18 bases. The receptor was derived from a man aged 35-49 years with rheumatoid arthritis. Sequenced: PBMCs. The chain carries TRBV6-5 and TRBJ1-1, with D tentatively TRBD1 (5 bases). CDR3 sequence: CASSYGAGFYGEAFF. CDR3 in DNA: TGTGCCAGCAGTTACGGGGCGGGGTTCTACGGGGAAGCTTTCTTT.